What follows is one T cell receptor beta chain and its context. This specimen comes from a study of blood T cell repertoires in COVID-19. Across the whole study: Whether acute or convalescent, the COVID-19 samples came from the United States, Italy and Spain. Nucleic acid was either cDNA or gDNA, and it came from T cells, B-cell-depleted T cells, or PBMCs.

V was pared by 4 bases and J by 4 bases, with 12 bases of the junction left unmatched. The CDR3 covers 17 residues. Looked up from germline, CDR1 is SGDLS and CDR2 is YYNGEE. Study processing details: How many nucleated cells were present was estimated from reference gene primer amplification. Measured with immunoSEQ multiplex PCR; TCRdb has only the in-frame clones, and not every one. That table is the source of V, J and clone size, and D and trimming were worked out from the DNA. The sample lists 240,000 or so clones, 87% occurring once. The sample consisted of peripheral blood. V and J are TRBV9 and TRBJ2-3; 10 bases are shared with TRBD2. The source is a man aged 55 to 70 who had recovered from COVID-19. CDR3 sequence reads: CASSFFSGGILADTQYF. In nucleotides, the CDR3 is TGTGCCAGCAGCTTCTTTAGCGGGGGGATTTTAGCAGATACGCAGTATTTT. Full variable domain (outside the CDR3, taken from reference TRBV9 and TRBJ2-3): DSGVTQTPKHLITATGQRVTLRCSPRSGDLSVYWYQQSLDQGLQFLIQYYNGEERAKGNILERFSAQQFPDLHSELNLSSLELGDSALYFCASSFFSGGILADTQYFGPGTRLTVL.